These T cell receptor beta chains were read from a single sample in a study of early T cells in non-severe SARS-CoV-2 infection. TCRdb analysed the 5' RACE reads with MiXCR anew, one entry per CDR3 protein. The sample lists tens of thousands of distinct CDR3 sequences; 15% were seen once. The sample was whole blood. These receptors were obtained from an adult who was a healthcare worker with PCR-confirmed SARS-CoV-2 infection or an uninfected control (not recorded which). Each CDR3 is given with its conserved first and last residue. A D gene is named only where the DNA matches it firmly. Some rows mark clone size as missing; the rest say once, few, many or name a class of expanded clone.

TGCAGTGCTATACTAGCGGGCACAGATACGCAGTATTTT | CSAILAGTDTQYF | . | TRBD2 | TRBJ2-3 | TRBV20-1
TGCGCCAGCAGTCAATCGGGGGGATCCGGGGAGCTGTTTTTT | CASSQSGGSGELFF | many | . | TRBJ2-2 | TRBV23-1
TGTGCCAGCAGCTTCCTCTCCCGGACAGTGAGCTCCTACGAGCAGTACTTC | CASSFLSRTVSSYEQYF | . | . | TRBJ2-7 | TRBV7-9
TGCGCCAGCAGCTTGGCCGGACGCGGGAGGGCCATCTATGAGCAGTTCTTC | CASSLAGRGRAIYEQFF | . | TRBD2 | TRBJ2-1 | TRBV5-1
TGCAGTGCCAAGGCGGGGGCGGAAAAGACTGAAGCTTTCTTT | CSAKAGAEKTEAFF | few | . | TRBJ1-1 | TRBV20-1
TGCAGTGCTAGAGACGACGCATTTGGGACCCAGTACTTC | CSARDDAFGTQYF | many | . | TRBJ2-5 | TRBV20-1
TGTGCCAGCAGTTTTACAGGTATACCGAACACTGAAGCTTTCTTT | CASSFTGIPNTEAFF | . | . | TRBJ1-1 | TRBV12-3/TRBV12-4
TGCGCCAGCAGCTTAGAGGGTACCGGGGAGCTGTTTTTT | CASSLEGTGELFF | few | . | TRBJ2-2 | TRBV5-1
TGTGCCAGCAGCCAATCAGCGGGAGGGGAGAACAATGAGCAGTTCTTC | CASSQSAGGENNEQFF | few | TRBD2 | TRBJ2-1 | TRBV3-1
TGTGCCAGCAGTGTCCCCGGGGAGCTGTTTTTT | CASSVPGELFF | many | . | TRBJ2-2 | TRBV2
TGTGCCAGCAGCTTAGGAGGGACAGGGGCCCTCTACGAGCAGTACTTC | CASSLGGTGALYEQYF | . | TRBD1 | TRBJ2-7 | TRBV7-2
TGTGCCAGCAGTTACGTTGATAGCGGGGTTTACGAGCAGTACTTC | CASSYVDSGVYEQYF | few | TRBD2 | TRBJ2-7 | TRBV6-7
TGCAGCGCCACGATCATTGACAGAAGCAATCAGCCCCAGCATTTT | CSATIIDRSNQPQHF | few | . | TRBJ1-5 | TRBV20-1
TGTGCCAGCAGCCGAGGACTAGGCACAGATACGCAGTATTTT | CASSRGLGTDTQYF | few | TRBD2 | TRBJ2-3 | TRBV7-2
TGTGCCAGCTCCGGGGCTAGCGGTACAACGCCCGCTGGCGAGCAGTACTTC | CASSGASGTTPAGEQYF | few | TRBD2 | TRBJ2-7 | TRBV28
TGTGCCAGCAGCTCACGAACATTGACCCAGTACTTC | CASSSRTLTQYF | few | . | TRBJ2-5 | TRBV7-9
TGTGCCAGCATGGGGGAGAACCAAGAGACCCAGTACTTC | CASMGENQETQYF | few | . | TRBJ2-5 | TRBV28
TGTGCCAGCAGTGATCAGCGGTCCACAGATACGCAGTATTTT | CASSDQRSTDTQYF | . | . | TRBJ2-3 | TRBV6-1
TGTGCCAGCAGCTTGTACCGAAACTACAATGAGCAGTTCTTC | CASSLYRNYNEQFF | . | . | TRBJ2-1 | TRBV5-6
TGCAGCGTTGAATCCCAGGGGGAGACCCAGTACTTC | CSVESQGETQYF | . | . | TRBJ2-5 | TRBV29-1
TGTGCCAGCAGCTTCGTATCGGCGGCGGGAACTGAAGCTTTCTTT | CASSFVSAAGTEAFF | few | . | TRBJ1-1 | TRBV7-2
TGCAGTGCGAGACTAGCGGGAGAAGACCAAGAGACCCAGTACTTC | CSARLAGEDQETQYF | many | TRBD2 | TRBJ2-5 | TRBV20-1
TGTGCCAGCAGCGTAGGAACTAGCGGTCTCAATGAGCAGTTCTTC | CASSVGTSGLNEQFF | few | TRBD2 | TRBJ2-1 | TRBV9
TGTGCCAGCAGCTTAGGAGGGCGGAATGAGCAGTTCTTC | CASSLGGRNEQFF | . | . | TRBJ2-1 | TRBV7-9
TGTGCCAGCAGCCCCCTAGCTCTCGGCAATGAGCAGTTCTTC | CASSPLALGNEQFF | . | . | TRBJ2-1 | TRBV11-2
TGTGCCAGCAGCGTGGTTACCGGGGAGCTGTTTTTT | CASSVVTGELFF | few | . | TRBJ2-2 | TRBV9
TGTGCCAGTTCACGAACAGGGACGTCTACCTACAATGAGCAGTTCTTC | CASSRTGTSTYNEQFF | few | . | TRBJ2-1 | TRBV19
TGTGCCAGCAGCTCCCGAGGGGGGTATGGCTACACCTTC | CASSSRGGYGYTF | few | . | TRBJ1-2 | TRBV6-2/TRBV6-3
TGCGCCAGCAGCCAAGATCGCGGTAGCAACGAGCAGTACTTC | CASSQDRGSNEQYF | . | . | TRBJ2-7 | TRBV4-3
TGCGCCAGCAGCCAAGATACCCACAATGAGCAGTTCTTC | CASSQDTHNEQFF | once | . | TRBJ2-1 | TRBV4-3
TGTGCCAGCAGCGGACAGCCCACCGGGGAGCTGTTTTTT | CASSGQPTGELFF | . | . | TRBJ2-2 | TRBV6-5
TGTGCCAGCAGTCCCGGACAGGGGGGTGCAACTAATGAAAAACTGTTTTTT | CASSPGQGGATNEKLFF | few | TRBD1 | TRBJ1-4 | TRBV12-3/TRBV12-4
TGCGCCAGCAGCTGGGGGGCTGAGCAGTTCTTC | CASSWGAEQFF | . | . | TRBJ2-1 | TRBV5-1
TGTGCCAGTAGTATACCCCCCAGGGGGCAGGCCCAGCCCCAGCATTTT | CASSIPPRGQAQPQHF | . | TRBD1 | TRBJ1-5 | TRBV19
TGTGCCAGCAGGTCGCAGGGGGCGAGGAACACCATATATTTT | CASRSQGARNTIYF | . | TRBD1 | TRBJ1-3 | TRBV11-2
TGTGCCAGCAGCCAGGATTTTGGGAACTATAATTCACCCCTCCACTTT | CASSQDFGNYNSPLHF | . | . | TRBJ1-6 | TRBV11-2
TGTGCCAGCAGCTTAGGTGGCCAGCACCCAGATACGCAGTATTTT | CASSLGGQHPDTQYF | . | . | TRBJ2-3 | TRBV7-2
TGTGCCAGCAGGTACTCGGCGGGGCGGGGTTCCACAGATACGCAGTATTTT | CASRYSAGRGSTDTQYF | many | . | TRBJ2-3 | TRBV21-1
TGTGCCAGCAGCGGATGGACTAGCGGGATTACCGGGGAGCTGTTTTTT | CASSGWTSGITGELFF | few | TRBD2 | TRBJ2-2 | TRBV9
TGTGCCAGCAGTGATAGTTCTGCTGGGGCCAACGTCCTGACTTTC | CASSDSSAGANVLTF | . | . | TRBJ2-6 | TRBV6-4
TGCAGTGCTAGCGGTGGCCTCCCCGGGGAGCAGTACTTC | CSASGGLPGEQYF | many | . | TRBJ2-7 | TRBV20-1
TGTGCCAGCAGCTTAGAGGTTGCGTACGAGCAGTACTTC | CASSLEVAYEQYF | . | . | TRBJ2-7 | TRBV7-6
TGTGCCAGCAGCCCGGACAGGGGATTTGAAGCTTTCTTT | CASSPDRGFEAFF | . | TRBD1 | TRBJ1-1 | TRBV2
TGTGCCAGCAGCCAGGCCCCGGGACTAGCGGGGGAGAACATTCAGTACTTC | CASSQAPGLAGENIQYF | many | TRBD2 | TRBJ2-4 | TRBV3-1
TGTGCCAGCAGTATAGGGGGTCAGCCCCAGCATTTT | CASSIGGQPQHF | . | . | TRBJ1-5 | TRBV6-6
TGCAGTGCGCGACAGGATAGCAATCAGCCCCAGCATTTT | CSARQDSNQPQHF | many | . | TRBJ1-5 | TRBV20-1
. | CISVPEAVTRHHEQYF | . | . | TRBJ2-7 | TRBV7-5
TGTGCCAGCAACCCAGGACTAGGAACGGCAGATACGCAGTATTTT | CASNPGLGTADTQYF | many | TRBD2 | TRBJ2-3 | TRBV7-3
TGTGCCAGCAGCTTAGAGGGTACCAAAAACATTCAGTACTTC | CASSLEGTKNIQYF | . | . | TRBJ2-4 | TRBV11-2
TGTGCCAGCAGCCATGGGGACGAGCAGTACTTC | CASSHGDEQYF | few | . | TRBJ2-7 | TRBV3-1
TGTGCCAGCAGCTTAAGACAGGACTACGAGCAGTACTTC | CASSLRQDYEQYF | few | . | TRBJ2-7 | TRBV7-9
TGTGCCAGCTGTAAAGGGGACATAGGTGAAAAACTGTTTTTT | CASCKGDIGEKLFF | . | . | TRBJ1-4 | TRBV7-9